The 21 T cell receptor beta chains given below trace back to one sample, sequenced in a study of vaccination and CD4 T cells after COVID-19. Treatment defined: roughly 10-day PBMC culture with coronavirus spike peptide pools or control peptides (ViraFEST assay). No antigen has been assigned to these receptors. The Oncomine TCR Beta short-read assay generated sequence data from the DNA of cultured CD4+ T cells. TCRdb independently ran MiXCR on the PCR reads; one entry per CDR3 protein. The table records 25,000 or so distinct CDR3 sequences, approximately 39% of them present only once. The sequencing sample was made of CD4+ T cells from blood, cultured in vitro. These receptors all come from a human donor who had recovered from COVID-19.

The chain employs TRBV27 and TRBJ2-7; D may be TRBD1 or TRBD2 (5 bases each). CDR3 length equals 14 residues. In germline, CDR1 is MNHEY, CDR2 SMNVEV (reference sequence). V lost 8 bases to trimming and J lost 0 bases, with 14 bases between them. The CDR3 reads CASAEGFGSYEQYF. In nucleotides, the CDR3 is TGTGCCAGCGCCGAGGGGTTTGGCTCCTACGAGCAGTACTTC.

This chain uses TRBV7-2 with TRBJ2-3, with a possible D match to TRBD1 (6 bases). Trimming stripped 6 bases from V and 6 bases from J, with 13 bases between. Germline V lookup: CDR1 SGHTA, CDR2 FQGNSA. This CDR3 comprises 13 residues. CDR3 protein: CASRFQGWDTQYF. The CDR3 nucleotides read TGTGCCAGCAGATTTCAGGGGTGGGATACGCAGTATTTT.

This clonotype was counted between two and nine times. The chain carries TRBV6-1 and TRBJ1-2; TRBD1 aligns across 10 bases. This CDR3 comprises 12 residues. The junction had 5 bases not matched to a gene; V was cut back by 8 bases and J by 8 bases. The germline gives CDR1 MNHNS, CDR2 SASEGT. CDR3 in amino acids: CASGDRGRGYTF. In nucleotides, the CDR3 is TGTGCCAGCGGGGACAGGGGTAGGGGCTACACCTTC.

The chain combines TRBV2 with TRBJ1-5, with 7 positions matching TRBD1. Germline V gives CDR1 SNHLY, CDR2 FYNNEI. Unmatched junction bases numbered 12, after V lost 4 bases and J lost 0 bases. The CDR3 totals 18 residues. CDR3 in amino acids: CASSGAGGAPDSNQPQHF. In nucleotides, the CDR3 is TGTGCCAGCAGTGGAGCAGGGGGGGCACCCGATAGCAATCAGCCCCAGCATTTT. Looking up the rest from reference TRBV2 and TRBJ1-5 gives the full variable domain: EPEVTQTPSHQVTQMGQEVILRCVPISNHLYFYWYRQILGQKVEFLVSFYNNEISEKSEIFDDQFSVERPDGSNFTLKIRSTKLEDSAMYFCASSGAGGAPDSNQPQHFGDGTRLSIL.

This sequence joins TRBV6-1 and TRBJ2-7; 14 bases map to TRBD2. The CDR3 consists of 16 residues. The germline gives CDR1 MNHNS, CDR2 SASEGT. V trimming: 6 bases; J trimming: 4 bases; junction bases outside the gene matches: 8. CDR3 bases: TGTGCCAGCAGCGCGAGTCGGACTAGCGGGAGGTACGAGCAGTACTTC. Protein: CASSASRTSGRYEQYF.

The chain has TRBV2 and TRBJ2-1; D may be TRBD1 (5 bases). The J call may not be correct, given that the DNA end is closer to TRBJ2-5. The germline V gene has CDR1 SNHLY and CDR2 FYNNEI. The CDR3 covers 15 residues. The CDR3 DNA is TGTGCCAGCAGTGAAAAGGGGTTAGTCACGAAGACCCAGTACTTC. Its protein product is CASSEKGLVTKTQYF.

A few counts support this clonotype. The chain carries TRBV2 and TRBJ1-1, with 8 nucleotides matching TRBD1. The J segment lost 0 bases and the V segment lost 6 bases, leaving 3 bases of the junction unmatched. The V gene's germline CDR1 is SNHLY and CDR2 FYNNEI. The CDR3 sequence is 14 residues long. In DNA, the CDR3 is TGTGCCAGCAGCAGGGGGCTAATGAACACTGAAGCTTTCTTT. Its translation is CASSRGLMNTEAFF.

This clonotype occurred a few times. V is TRBV11-2 and J is TRBJ2-1, with TRBD2 matching over 9 bases. The J call may be mistaken, given a closer DNA end match to TRBJ2-7. The CDR3 extends over 14 amino acids. Germline V CDR1 and CDR2: SGHAT, FQNNGV. This CDR3 reads CASSLGLANYEQYF. CDR3 coding DNA: TGTGCCAGCAGCTTGGGACTAGCCAACTACGAGCAGTACTTC.

The sample holds a few counts of this clonotype. The gene calls are TRBV20-1 and TRBJ2-3; 16 nucleotides line up with TRBD2. The CDR3 totals 20 residues. CDR1 is DFQATT and CDR2 is SNEGSKA in the germline V gene (reference sequence). Trimming cost V 0 bases and J 3 bases; bases outside gene matches: 12. As DNA, the CDR3 is TGCAGTGCTAGAGATATGGGACTAGCGGGGGGGCAGACATGGACAGATACGCAGTATTTT. Translating gives CSARDMGLAGGQTWTDTQYF.

The chain joins TRBV11-2 to TRBJ2-1, with D possibly matching TRBD2 (5 bases). The germline gives CDR1 SGHAT, CDR2 FQNNGV. The CDR3 spans 15 residues. The germline V and J ends were trimmed by 0 bases and 3 bases, with 9 bases remaining between them. CDR3 region: CASSLDYGNYNEQFF. CDR3 in DNA: TGTGCCAGCAGCTTAGATTACGGGAACTACAATGAGCAGTTCTTC.

V usage is TRBV7-9 and J usage is TRBJ1-5; TRBD1 aligns across 8 bases. V was pared by 10 bases and J by 3 bases, with 8 bases of the junction left unmatched. Germline CDR1 reads SEHNR; CDR2 reads FQNEAQ (reference sequence). The CDR3 loop spans 14 amino acids. The CDR3 protein is CATTTGGYNQPQHF. The CDR3 DNA reads as TGTGCCACAACAACAGGGGGGTACAATCAGCCCCAGCATTTT.

The chain joins TRBV25-1 to TRBJ2-5, with D perhaps TRBD1 (5 bases). V lost 1 base and J lost 0, with 6 bases in between. Germline CDR1 and CDR2: MGHDK and SYGVNS. The CDR3 extends over 14 amino acids. The CDR3 DNA reads as TGTGCCAGCAGTGAATCAGGGAACCAAGAGACCCAGTACTTC. Encoded protein: CASSESGNQETQYF.

V gene TRBV28 combines with J gene TRBJ2-7; possibly TRBD1 for D (5 bases). Germline CDR1 and CDR2: MDHEN and SYDVKM. The CDR3 has 12 amino acids. V was trimmed by 3 bases and J by 6 bases, leaving 9 bases between them. As DNA, the CDR3 is TGTGCCAGCAGTTTGACAGTCCCCGAGCAGTACTTC. The encoded protein is CASSLTVPEQYF.

This clonotype was picked up a small number of times. The chain is built from TRBV20-1 and TRBJ2-3, with D uncertain. The CDR3 sequence is 11 residues long. Germline loops: CDR1 DFQATT, CDR2 SNEGSKA (reference sequence). V lost 3 bases to trimming and J lost 5 bases, with 6 bases between them. The CDR3 DNA reads as TGCAGTGCTAGTCTGGGAGATACGCAGTATTTT. This codes for CSASLGDTQYF.

The rearrangement links TRBV6-1 to TRBJ2-3, with D hard to call. CDR3 length: 15 residues. V was shortened by 10 bases and J by 0 bases, with 17 bases between the two germline ends. The V gene's germline CDR1 is MNHNS and CDR2 SASEGT. CDR3 loop: CATTFRLASTDTQYF. CDR3 DNA sequence: TGTGCCACAACTTTCCGACTGGCTAGCACAGATACGCAGTATTTT.

This clonotype was detected only a few times. The V gene is TRBV6-2 or TRBV6-3, the J gene TRBJ2-7, with D possibly matching TRBD1 (6 bases). Trimming took off 5 bases at V and 2 bases at J, with 10 bases between the two ends. The germline gives CDR1 MNHEY, CDR2 SVGEGT. The CDR3 loop spans 13 amino acids. The CDR3 region is CASSHGQPYEQYF. CDR3 in DNA: TGTGCCAGCAGTCACGGACAGCCCTACGAGCAGTACTTC.

The gene calls are TRBV20-1 and TRBJ2-7, with 8 nucleotides matching TRBD2. CDR1 is DFQATT and CDR2 is SNEGSKA in the germline V gene (reference sequence). V shed 3 bases, J shed 6 bases, and the junction held 4 bases outside the gene matches. The CDR3 covers 12 residues. CDR3 amino acids: CSASGRVSEQYF. The CDR3 DNA follows: TGCAGTGCTAGCGGGAGGGTGAGCGAGCAGTACTTC.

This chain joins TRBV28 and TRBJ2-5; 12 nucleotides align to TRBD2. This CDR3 spans 18 amino acids. CDR1 is MDHEN and CDR2 is SYDVKM in the germline V gene. The V gene end was trimmed by 5 bases and the J gene end by 5 bases; junction bases not matched to a gene: 15. CDR3: CASSSARTSGTRGETQYF. The CDR3 bases are TGTGCCAGCAGTAGTGCCCGGACTAGCGGGACAAGGGGCGAGACCCAGTACTTC. The complete variable domain, with remaining parts taken from reference TRBV28 and TRBJ2-5, reads DVKVTQSSRYLVKRTGEKVFLECVQDMDHENMFWYRQDPGLGLRLIYFSYDVKMKEKGDIPEGYSVSREKKERFSLILESASTNQTSMYLCASSSARTSGTRGETQYFGPGTRLLVL.

The chain combines TRBV20-1 with TRBJ1-1; D remains unclear. V lost 1 base and J 0 bases, leaving 6 bases between the germline ends. CDR1 and CDR2 (germline): DFQATT, SNEGSKA (reference sequence). The CDR3 is made up of 13 amino acids. The CDR3 sequence is CSARVQLNTEAFF. For the CDR3, the DNA is TGCAGTGCTAGAGTACAGCTGAACACTGAAGCTTTCTTT.

This chain connects TRBV20-1 to TRBJ2-7; no definite D call. There are 11 residues in the CDR3. Germline-derived CDR1 and CDR2 are DFQATT and SNEGSKA (reference sequence). V was pared by 5 bases and J by 5 bases, with 10 bases between. The CDR3 nucleotides are TGCAGTGCTGGGTCTGCGCACGAGCAGTACTTC. Residues: CSAGSAHEQYF.

The genes are TRBV5-4 and TRBJ2-5; 7 nucleotides match TRBD2. V dropped 10 bases and J dropped 3; count of bases not matched to a gene: 6. The V gene's germline CDR1 is SGHNT and CDR2 YYREEE (reference sequence). CDR3 size: 12 residues. Here the CDR3 reads CAGGTTKETQYF. Here the CDR3 DNA reads TGTGCCGGCGGGACTACCAAAGAGACCCAGTACTTC.